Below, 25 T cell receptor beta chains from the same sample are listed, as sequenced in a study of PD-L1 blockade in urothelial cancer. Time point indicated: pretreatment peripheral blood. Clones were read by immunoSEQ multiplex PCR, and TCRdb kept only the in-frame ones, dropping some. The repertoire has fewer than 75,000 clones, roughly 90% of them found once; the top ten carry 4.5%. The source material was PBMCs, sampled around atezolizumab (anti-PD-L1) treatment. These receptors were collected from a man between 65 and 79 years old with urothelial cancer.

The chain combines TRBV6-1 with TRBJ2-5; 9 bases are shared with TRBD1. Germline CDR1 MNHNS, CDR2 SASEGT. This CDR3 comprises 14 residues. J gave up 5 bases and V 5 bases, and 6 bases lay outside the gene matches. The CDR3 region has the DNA TGTGCCAGCAGTCAAACAGGGGGCGCCGAGACCCAGTACTTC. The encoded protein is CASSQTGGAETQYF.

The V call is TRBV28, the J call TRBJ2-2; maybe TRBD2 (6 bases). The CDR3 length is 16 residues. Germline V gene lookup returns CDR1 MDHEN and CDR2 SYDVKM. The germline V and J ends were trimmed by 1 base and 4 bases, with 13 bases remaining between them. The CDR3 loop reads CASSLFGGGGTGELFF. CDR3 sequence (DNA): TGTGCCAGCAGTTTATTTGGGGGAGGAGGCACCGGGGAGCTGTTTTTT.

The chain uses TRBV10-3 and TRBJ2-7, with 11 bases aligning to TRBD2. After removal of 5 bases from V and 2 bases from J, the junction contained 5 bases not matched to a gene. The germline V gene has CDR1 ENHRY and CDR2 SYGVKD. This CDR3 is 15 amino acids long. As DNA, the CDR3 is TGTGCCATCAGTTCCGGGACTAGCGGAACCTACGAGCAGTACTTC. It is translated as CAISSGTSGTYEQYF.

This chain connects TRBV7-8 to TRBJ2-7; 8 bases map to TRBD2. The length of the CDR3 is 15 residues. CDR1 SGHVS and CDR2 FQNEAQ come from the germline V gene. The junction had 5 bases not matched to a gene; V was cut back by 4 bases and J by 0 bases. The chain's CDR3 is CASSSLSGSSYEQYF. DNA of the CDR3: TGTGCCAGCAGCTCATTGAGCGGGAGCTCCTACGAGCAGTACTTC.

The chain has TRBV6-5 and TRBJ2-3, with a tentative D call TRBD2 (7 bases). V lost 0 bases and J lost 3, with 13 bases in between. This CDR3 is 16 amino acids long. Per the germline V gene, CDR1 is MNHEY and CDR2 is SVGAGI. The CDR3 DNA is TGTGCCAGCAGTTACTCCGGGGGGCGCATTACAGATACGCAGTATTTT. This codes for CASSYSGGRITDTQYF.

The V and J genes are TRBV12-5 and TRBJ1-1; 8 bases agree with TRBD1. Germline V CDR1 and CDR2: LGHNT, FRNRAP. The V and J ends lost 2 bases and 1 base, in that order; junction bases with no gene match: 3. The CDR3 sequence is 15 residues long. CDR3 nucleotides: TGTGCTAGTGGTTTGCCAGGGGGCAGGAACACTGAAGCTTTCTTT. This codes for CASGLPGGRNTEAFF.

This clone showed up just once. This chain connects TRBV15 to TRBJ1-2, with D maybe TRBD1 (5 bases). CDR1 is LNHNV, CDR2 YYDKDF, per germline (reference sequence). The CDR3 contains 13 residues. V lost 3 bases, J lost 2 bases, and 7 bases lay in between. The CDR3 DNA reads TGTGCCACCAGCAGGGCAGGGAACTATGGCTACACCTTC. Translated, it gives CATSRAGNYGYTF. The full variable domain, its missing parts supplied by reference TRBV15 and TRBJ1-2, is DAMVIQNPRYQVTQFGKPVTLSCSQTLNHNVMYWYQQKSSQAPKLLFHYYDKDFNNEADTPDNFQSRRPNTSFCFLDIRSPGLGDTAMYLCATSRAGNYGYTFGSGTRLTVV.

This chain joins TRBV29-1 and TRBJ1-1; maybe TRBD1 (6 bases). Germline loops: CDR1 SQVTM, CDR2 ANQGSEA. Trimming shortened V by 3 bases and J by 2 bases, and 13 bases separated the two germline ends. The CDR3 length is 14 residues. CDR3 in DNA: TGCAGCGTTGACGCTGGACAGCTTAACACTGAAGCTTTCTTT. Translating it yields CSVDAGQLNTEAFF. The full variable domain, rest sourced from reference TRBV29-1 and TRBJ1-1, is SAVISQKPSRDICQRGTSLTIQCQVDSQVTMMFWYRQQPGQSLTLIATANQGSEATYESGFVIDKFPISRPNLTFSTLTVSNMSPEDSSIYLCSVDAGQLNTEAFFGQGTRLTVV.

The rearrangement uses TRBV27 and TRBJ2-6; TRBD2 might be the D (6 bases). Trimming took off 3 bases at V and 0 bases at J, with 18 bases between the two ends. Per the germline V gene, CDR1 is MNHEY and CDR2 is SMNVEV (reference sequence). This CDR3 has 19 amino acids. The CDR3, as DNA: TGTGCCAGCAGTTTTAGAGGGACTCCGTTACGCTCTGGGGCCAACGTCCTGACTTTC. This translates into CASSFRGTPLRSGANVLTF.

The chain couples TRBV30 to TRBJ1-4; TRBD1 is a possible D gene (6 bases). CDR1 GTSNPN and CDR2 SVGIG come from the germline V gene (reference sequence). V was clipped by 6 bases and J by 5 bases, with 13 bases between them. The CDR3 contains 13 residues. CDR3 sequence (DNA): TGTGCCTGTGGACAGCGAGTGAATGAAAAACTGTTTTTT. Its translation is CACGQRVNEKLFF.

The CDR3 DNA is TGTGCCAGCAGTACCGGGACTTACAATGAGCAGTTCTTC. Translated, it gives CASSTGTYNEQFF. The rearrangement joins TRBV2 to TRBJ2-1; D perhaps matches TRBD2 (6 bases). The CDR3 extends over 13 amino acids. CDR1 is SNHLY and CDR2 is FYNNEI in the germline V gene. The V and J ends lost 5 bases and 4 bases respectively, with 9 bases between them.

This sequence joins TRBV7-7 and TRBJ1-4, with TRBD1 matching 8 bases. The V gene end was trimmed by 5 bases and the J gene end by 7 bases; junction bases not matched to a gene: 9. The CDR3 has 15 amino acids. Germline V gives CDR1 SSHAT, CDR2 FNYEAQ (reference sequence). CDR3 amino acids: CASSRKTGEGEKLFF. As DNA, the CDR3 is TGTGCCAGCAGCCGAAAGACAGGGGAGGGTGAAAAACTGTTTTTT.

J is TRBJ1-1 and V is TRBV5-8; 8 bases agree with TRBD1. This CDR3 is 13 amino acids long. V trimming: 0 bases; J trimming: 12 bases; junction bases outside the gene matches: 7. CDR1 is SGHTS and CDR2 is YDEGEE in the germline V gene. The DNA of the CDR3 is TGTGCCAGCAGCTTGGATTACAGGGGGTCAACTTTCTTT. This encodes CASSLDYRGSTFF.

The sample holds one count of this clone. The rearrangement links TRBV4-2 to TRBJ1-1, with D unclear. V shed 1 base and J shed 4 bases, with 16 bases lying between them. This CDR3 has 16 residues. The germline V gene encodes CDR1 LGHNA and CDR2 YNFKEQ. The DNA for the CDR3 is TGTGCCAGCAGCCAAGCGGGGAATCAGCGGGGCACTGAAGCTTTCTTT. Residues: CASSQAGNQRGTEAFF.

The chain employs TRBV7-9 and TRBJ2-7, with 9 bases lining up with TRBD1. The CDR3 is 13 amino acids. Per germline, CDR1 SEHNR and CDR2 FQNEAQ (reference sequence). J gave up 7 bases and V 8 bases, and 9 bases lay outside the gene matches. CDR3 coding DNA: TGTGCCAGCCAACTCAACAGGGGGCAAGAGCAGTACTTC. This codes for CASQLNRGQEQYF.

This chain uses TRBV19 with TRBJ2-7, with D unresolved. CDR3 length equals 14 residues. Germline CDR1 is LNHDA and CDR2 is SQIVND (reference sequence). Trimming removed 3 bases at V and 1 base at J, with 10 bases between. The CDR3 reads CASSIEESSYEQYF. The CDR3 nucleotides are TGTGCCAGTAGTATCGAGGAAAGTTCCTACGAGCAGTACTTC.

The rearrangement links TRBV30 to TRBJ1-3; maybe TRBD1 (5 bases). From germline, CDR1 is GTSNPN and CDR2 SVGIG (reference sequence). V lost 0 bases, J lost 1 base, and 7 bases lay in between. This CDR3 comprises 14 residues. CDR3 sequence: CAWSVKGSGNTIYF. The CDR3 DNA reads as TGTGCCTGGAGTGTAAAGGGGTCTGGAAACACCATATATTTT.

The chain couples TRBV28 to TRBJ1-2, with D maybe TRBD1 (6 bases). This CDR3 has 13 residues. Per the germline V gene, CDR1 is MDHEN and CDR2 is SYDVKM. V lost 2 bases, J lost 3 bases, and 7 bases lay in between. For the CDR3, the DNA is TGTGCCAGCAGTTTAGCAGGGGACTATGGCTACACCTTC. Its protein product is CASSLAGDYGYTF.

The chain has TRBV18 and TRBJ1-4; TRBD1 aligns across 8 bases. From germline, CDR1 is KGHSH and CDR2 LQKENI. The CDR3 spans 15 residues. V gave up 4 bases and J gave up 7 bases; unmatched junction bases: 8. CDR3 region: CASSQGQGGGEKLFF. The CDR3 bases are TGTGCCAGCTCACAAGGACAGGGCGGAGGTGAAAAACTGTTTTTT. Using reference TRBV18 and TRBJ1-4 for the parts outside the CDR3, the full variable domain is NAGVMQNPRHLVRRRGQEARLRCSPMKGHSHVYWYRQLPEEGLKFMVYLQKENIIDESGMPKERFSAEFPKEGPSILRIQQVVRGDSAAYFCASSQGQGGGEKLFFGSGTQLSVL.

CDR3: CASSSRDRGDYGYTF. CDR3 DNA: TGTGCCAGCAGCAGCCGGGACAGGGGTGACTATGGCTACACCTTC. The gene calls are TRBV5-6 and TRBJ1-2, with 10 bases lining up with TRBD1. J was trimmed by 3 bases and V by 4 bases; bases with no gene match: 6. Germline V lookup: CDR1 SGHDT, CDR2 YYEEEE. The CDR3 is 15 residues long. Together with reference TRBV5-6 and TRBJ1-2, the CDR3 gives the full variable domain: DAGVTQSPTHLIKTRGQQVTLRCSPKSGHDTVSWYQQALGQGPQFIFQYYEEEERQRGNFPDRFSGHQFPNYSSELNVNALLLGDSALYLCASSSRDRGDYGYTFGSGTRLTVV.

CDR3 protein: CASSQDPTSGRAVETQYF. The CDR3 nucleotides read TGTGCCAGCAGCCAAGATCCGACTAGCGGGAGGGCCGTGGAGACCCAGTACTTC. The chain links TRBV4-2 to TRBJ2-5; 14 bases are shared with TRBD2. J gave up 5 bases and V 0 bases, and 8 bases lay outside the gene matches. From germline, CDR1 is LGHNA and CDR2 YNFKEQ. The CDR3 is made up of 18 amino acids.

The CDR3 DNA follows: TGTGCCAGCAGTTTATGGAAGCCGGGACTAGCGGGAGGCTCCTACAATGAGCAGTTCTTC. This sequence encodes CASSLWKPGLAGGSYNEQFF. The chain is built from TRBV27 and TRBJ2-1, with 15 bases that match TRBD2. V gave up 1 base and J gave up 0 bases; unmatched junction bases: 7. The CDR3 is made up of 20 amino acids. Looked up from germline, CDR1 is MNHEY and CDR2 is SMNVEV (reference sequence).

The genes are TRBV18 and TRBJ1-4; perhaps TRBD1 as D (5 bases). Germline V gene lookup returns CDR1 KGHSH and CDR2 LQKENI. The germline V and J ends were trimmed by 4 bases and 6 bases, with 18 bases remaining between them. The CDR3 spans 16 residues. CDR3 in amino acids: CASSRVPPRGDEKLFF. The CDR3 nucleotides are TGTGCCAGCTCACGGGTGCCACCACGGGGGGATGAAAAACTGTTTTTT.

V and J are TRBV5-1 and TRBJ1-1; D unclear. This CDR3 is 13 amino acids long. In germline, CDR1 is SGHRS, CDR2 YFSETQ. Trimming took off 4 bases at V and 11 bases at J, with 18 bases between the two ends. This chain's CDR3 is CASSLSDGNRAFF. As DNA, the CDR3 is TGCGCCAGCAGCCTTTCCGACGGGAACCGGGCTTTCTTT.

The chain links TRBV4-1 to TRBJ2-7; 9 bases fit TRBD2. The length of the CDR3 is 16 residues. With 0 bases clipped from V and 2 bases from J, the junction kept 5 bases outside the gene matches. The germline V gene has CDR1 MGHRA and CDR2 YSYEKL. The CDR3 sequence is CASSQERSGGTYEQYF. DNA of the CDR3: TGCGCCAGCAGCCAAGAGCGTAGCGGGGGTACCTACGAGCAGTACTTC.